These 23 T cell receptor beta chains share one sample of origin, sequenced in a study of control samples from healthy donors and cancer patients. Sequencing used immunoSEQ multiplex PCR; TCRdb keeps in-frame clones, though not all of them. Of 200,000 or so clones in the sample, 91% are singletons; the top ten hold about 2%. Material for sequencing was blood. The source is a man aged 30 to 45 in good health.

This chain uses TRBV2 with TRBJ1-3, with D uncertain. Germline V gene data show CDR1 as SNHLY and CDR2 as FYNNEI. The CDR3 totals 15 residues. V was cut by 0 bases and J by 2 bases, with 8 bases left in between. Written as DNA, the CDR3 is TGTGCCAGCAGTGAAGCATGGCTCGCTGGAAACACCATATATTTT. Its translation: CASSEAWLAGNTIYF.

This chain uses TRBV6-1 with TRBJ1-2; D not resolved. This CDR3 spans 15 amino acids. Germline V gene data show CDR1 as MNHNS and CDR2 as SASEGT. Trimming cost V 1 base and J 1 base, with 10 bases left between them. The CDR3 protein is CASSEVAKGNYGYTF. The CDR3 DNA follows: TGTGCCAGCAGTGAAGTAGCAAAGGGTAACTATGGCTACACCTTC.

The V and J genes are TRBV6-6 and TRBJ1-3; 9 bases match TRBD1. CDR3 length equals 16 residues. Unmatched junction bases numbered 6, after V lost 6 bases and J lost 0 bases. Germline CDR1 is MNHNY and CDR2 is SVGAGI (reference sequence). CDR3 bases: TGTGCCAGCAGCGGACAGGGGACCTTCTCTGGAAACACCATATATTTT. Its translation is CASSGQGTFSGNTIYF.

This clone was seen only once. CDR3 nucleotide sequence: TGTGCCAGCAGAGGGCAGGGAGGGAGCTATGGCTACACCTTC. Protein product: CASRGQGGSYGYTF. The chain links TRBV7-9 to TRBJ1-2, with D tentatively TRBD1 (5 bases). V lost 6 bases and J lost 4, with 15 bases in between. The germline V gene encodes CDR1 SEHNR and CDR2 FQNEAQ (reference sequence). This CDR3 is 14 amino acids long.

The J gene is TRBJ1-5, the V gene TRBV5-8, with 9 bases that match TRBD1. This CDR3 has 14 residues. Trimming at V came to 2 bases and at J to 8 bases, leaving 5 bases not matched to a gene. CDR1 is SGHTS and CDR2 is YDEGEE in the germline V gene. CDR3 coding DNA: TGTGCCAGCAGCTTATACAGGGGGCAGGAGCCCCAGCATTTT. Its protein is CASSLYRGQEPQHF. The full variable domain, rest sourced from reference TRBV5-8 and TRBJ1-5, is EAGVTQSPTHLIKTRGQQATLRCSPISGHTSVYWYQQALGLGLQFLLWYDEGEERNRGNFPPRFSGRQFPNYSSELNVNALELEDSALYLCASSLYRGQEPQHFGDGTRLSIL.

The V gene is TRBV27, the J gene TRBJ1-2, with a weak D call TRBD1 (5 bases). The CDR3 has 14 residues. V was shortened by 6 bases and J by 7 bases, with 18 bases between the two germline ends. CDR1 MNHEY and CDR2 SMNVEV come from the germline V gene (reference sequence). The CDR3: CASRRGDILGGYTF. CDR3 in DNA: TGTGCCAGCAGAAGGGGAGATATTCTCGGTGGCTACACCTTC.

This sequence joins TRBV3-1 (or the pseudogene TRBV3-2) and TRBJ1-4, with D hard to call. The V end was cut by 0 bases, the J end by 0 bases, with 5 bases between. Germline values: CDR1 LGHDT, CDR2 YNNKEL (reference sequence). CDR3 size: 15 residues. The CDR3 is CASSQDGATNEKLFF. CDR3 sequence (DNA): TGTGCCAGCAGCCAAGATGGAGCAACTAATGAAAAACTGTTTTTT.

The chain joins TRBV6-6 to TRBJ1-4, with D tentatively TRBD1 (5 bases). Deletions cut 2 bases from V and 4 bases from J, with 14 bases between. This CDR3 has 16 amino acids. The germline CDR1 and CDR2 sequences are MNHNY and SVGAGI (reference sequence). CDR3 sequence (DNA): TGTGCCAGCAGTTACCGCAGGGTTGGTAGTAATGAAAAACTGTTTTTT. The encoded protein is CASSYRRVGSNEKLFF.

The chain uses TRBV5-1 and TRBJ1-1, with a tentative D call TRBD1 (5 bases). Germline V gives CDR1 SGHRS, CDR2 YFSETQ. This CDR3 spans 15 amino acids. V was clipped by 4 bases and J by 7 bases, with 20 bases between them. For the CDR3, the DNA is TGCGCCAGCAGCAGAACCGGGACCGCCTCGGGTGAAGCTTTCTTT. Its translation is CASSRTGTASGEAFF. Full variable domain (missing parts from reference TRBV5-1 and TRBJ1-1): KAGVTQTPRYLIKTRGQQVTLSCSPISGHRSVSWYQQTPGQGLQFLFEYFSETQRNKGNFPGRFSGRQFSNSRSEMNVSTLELGDSALYLCASSRTGTASGEAFFGQGTRLTVV.

The V and J genes are TRBV24-1 and TRBJ2-3, with 7 bases fitting TRBD1. Looked up from germline, CDR1 is KGHDR and CDR2 is SFDVKD. This CDR3 has 14 residues. The J segment lost 10 bases and the V segment lost 4 bases, leaving 10 bases of the junction unmatched. Here the CDR3 reads CATSERGPHGAQYF. CDR3 DNA: TGTGCCACCAGTGAGAGGGGGCCCCACGGAGCGCAGTATTTT.

This clone appeared a single time. The chain has TRBV6-4 and TRBJ2-7, with 8 bases that match TRBD1. The CDR3 contains 17 residues. V shed 6 bases, J shed 0 bases, and the junction held 13 bases outside the gene matches. Germline V gene data show CDR1 as MRHNA and CDR2 as SNTAGT. CDR3 DNA sequence: TGTGCCAGCAGGCGGACCCCGGACAGGGAGGTCTCCTACGAGCAGTACTTC. Translation: CASRRTPDREVSYEQYF.

This chain uses TRBV5-1 with TRBJ2-7, with D perhaps matching TRBD2 (7 bases). Trimming removed 0 bases from V and 0 bases from J, with 13 bases in between. The CDR3 extends over 16 amino acids. CDR1 and CDR2 from the germline V gene are SGHRS and YFSETQ. Here the CDR3 reads CASSLEGGGSSYEQYF. DNA for the CDR3: TGCGCCAGCAGCTTGGAGGGGGGGGGAAGCTCCTACGAGCAGTACTTC.

The chain uses TRBV19 and TRBJ2-3, with 7 bases identical to TRBD1. This CDR3 comprises 18 residues. V shed 4 bases and J 8 bases; nucleotides not matched to a gene: 21. Germline V CDR1 and CDR2: LNHDA, SQIVND (reference sequence). CDR3 loop: CASSKGARGNQFVGTQYF. DNA for the CDR3: TGTGCCAGTAGTAAGGGGGCTCGGGGAAACCAGTTCGTGGGTACGCAGTATTTT.

The rearrangement joins TRBV15 to TRBJ1-4; 8 bases are shared with TRBD1. Germline V gives CDR1 LNHNV, CDR2 YYDKDF (reference sequence). The CDR3 spans 14 residues. V gave up 4 bases and J gave up 7 bases; unmatched junction bases: 5. CDR3 sequence (DNA): TGTGCCACCAGCACCAGGGGGCAGGGTGAAAAACTGTTTTTT. Protein product: CATSTRGQGEKLFF.

Only one count was recorded for this clone. The chain joins TRBV4-1 to TRBJ2-2, with 7 bases fitting TRBD1. With V trimmed by 1 base and J by 3 bases, 11 bases remained unmatched. The CDR3 has 18 amino acids. CDR1 MGHRA and CDR2 YSYEKL come from the germline V gene. This CDR3 reads CASSQVIGGASDTGELFF. CDR3 sequence (DNA): TGCGCCAGCAGCCAAGTTATAGGGGGCGCGTCAGACACCGGGGAGCTGTTTTTT.

The chain links TRBV6-5 to TRBJ1-2; the D gene is possibly TRBD1 (6 bases). The CDR3 is made up of 14 amino acids. Germline-derived CDR1 and CDR2 are MNHEY and SVGAGI. Trimming cost V 4 bases and J 4 bases, with 13 bases left between them. The CDR3 nucleotides read TGTGCCAGCAGTTTTCAGGGGTCCGTCTATGGCTACACCTTC. The encoded protein is CASSFQGSVYGYTF.

The rearrangement links TRBV6-1 to TRBJ1-2; D is unclear. Germline CDR1 MNHNS, CDR2 SASEGT. V was shortened by 1 base and J by 2 bases, with 20 bases between the two germline ends. This CDR3 is built from 18 residues. The CDR3 DNA is TGTGCCAGCAGTGAAGATATTTTTGGGCGTCGCGTCAACTATGGCTACACCTTC. Residues: CASSEDIFGRRVNYGYTF.

The V gene is TRBV5-6, the J gene TRBJ1-4; 8 bases match TRBD1. The germline V gene has CDR1 SGHDT and CDR2 YYEEEE. V lost 6 bases, J lost 5 bases, and 9 bases stayed unmatched. CDR3 length: 15 amino acids. CDR3 sequence: CASTLRRTGNEKLFF. CDR3 DNA sequence: TGTGCCAGCACCTTAAGGAGGACAGGGAATGAAAAACTGTTTTTT.

J is TRBJ2-1 and V is TRBV6-5; 9 nucleotides line up with TRBD1. J gave up 8 bases and V 8 bases, and 13 bases lay outside the gene matches. This CDR3 is built from 15 residues. Germline CDR1 MNHEY, CDR2 SVGAGI. DNA for the CDR3: TGTGCCAGCGGCGTTCTGGGACAGGGTAAGCATGAGCAGTTCTTC. It is translated as CASGVLGQGKHEQFF.

This clone has a single count. This rearrangement joins TRBV11-2 to TRBJ1-6, with D possibly being TRBD1 (6 bases). The CDR3 has 14 amino acids. Trimming cost V 0 bases and J 8 bases, with 8 bases left between them. The germline V gene encodes CDR1 SGHAT and CDR2 FQNNGV. For the CDR3, the DNA is TGTGCCAGCAGCTTAGAGGACAGTCATTCACCCCTCCACTTT. Protein sequence: CASSLEDSHSPLHF.

The V gene is TRBV12-3 or TRBV12-4, the J gene TRBJ2-2; D ambiguous. The V gene lost 7 bases and the J gene lost 5 bases, with 8 bases spanning the gap. This CDR3 is built from 12 residues. The CDR3 sequence: CASNSLTGELFF. DNA for the CDR3: TGTGCCAGCAATTCATTAACCGGGGAGCTGTTTTTT.

The chain uses TRBV2 and TRBJ1-6, with 9 nucleotides matching TRBD1. CDR3 length: 15 residues. J gave up 10 bases and V 6 bases, and 10 bases lay outside the gene matches. Germline CDR1 and CDR2: SNHLY and FYNNEI. The CDR3 loop reads CASRRTGALGSPLHF. In DNA form, the CDR3 reads TGTGCCAGCAGGCGGACAGGGGCCTTGGGGTCACCCCTCCACTTT.

V is TRBV30 and J is TRBJ1-3; D perhaps matches TRBD1 (5 bases). The CDR3 consists of 14 residues. Trimming left V 4 bases short and J 2 bases short, with 12 bases between. Germline V gene data show CDR1 as GTSNPN and CDR2 as SVGIG (reference sequence). CDR3 residues: CAWNLGPPGNTIYF. The DNA of the CDR3 is TGTGCCTGGAATCTGGGACCCCCTGGAAACACCATATATTTT.